These 15 T cell receptor beta chains originate from one sample sequenced in a study of blood T cell repertoires in COVID-19 (dated by TCRdb to the early 2020s). The library relied on the immunoSEQ multiplex PCR assay. Drawn from immuneACCESS, this table holds only the in-frame rearrangements with V and J called that TCRdb kept. Clones are partly lost; checked studies trace under half to an unresolved V gene and leave the rest unexplained. The sample includes 60,000 to 75,000 clones, with about 91% observed a single time. The ten most abundant clones make up about 7% of the sample. The sequenced sample consisted of peripheral blood. These receptors were collected from a man aged 35 to 55 with COVID-19, enrolled during active disease.

The J gene is TRBJ1-2, the V gene TRBV19; 11 bases are a match to TRBD1. The ends lost 5 bases at V and 0 bases at J; junction bases unmatched: 11. CDR1 and CDR2 from the germline V gene are LNHDA and SQIVND (reference sequence). This CDR3 has 18 residues. CDR3 nucleotides: TGTGCCAGTAGTGCGACCGGGACAGGGGGGAGCACTAACTATGGCTACACCTTC. Translation gives CASSATGTGGSTNYGYTF.

The rearrangement uses TRBV7-6 and TRBJ2-1; TRBD2 aligns across 7 bases. V dropped 4 bases and J dropped 5; count of bases not matched to a gene: 2. CDR3 length equals 13 residues. CDR1 and CDR2 (germline): SGHVS, FNYEAQ. CDR3 protein: CASSYREDNEQFF. CDR3 sequence (DNA): TGTGCCAGCAGCTACCGGGAGGACAATGAGCAGTTCTTC.

V usage is TRBV11-2 and J usage is TRBJ2-3; TRBD2 matches at 9 bases. Trimming at V came to 4 bases and at J to 2 bases, leaving 7 bases not matched to a gene. The CDR3 has 16 residues. Germline V gene data show CDR1 as SGHAT and CDR2 as FQNNGV. The DNA of the CDR3 is TGTGCCAGCAGCTCTACGACTAGCGGTTACACAGATACGCAGTATTTT. Translated: CASSSTTSGYTDTQYF.

The V gene is TRBV7-9, the J gene TRBJ2-3; the match to TRBD2 covers 8 bases. Germline V lookup: CDR1 SEHNR, CDR2 FQNEAQ (reference sequence). The J segment lost 2 bases and the V segment lost 1 base, leaving 8 bases of the junction unmatched. The CDR3 has 17 amino acids. This chain's CDR3 is CASSLGLAGPFTDTQYF. The CDR3 DNA reads as TGTGCCAGCAGCTTAGGGTTAGCGGGGCCCTTCACAGATACGCAGTATTTT.

The rearrangement links TRBV3-1 (or the pseudogene TRBV3-2) to TRBJ1-4; 7 bases are a match to TRBD1. The trim removed 2 bases at V and 3 bases at J, leaving 6 bases unmatched. The CDR3 covers 16 residues. Per the germline V gene, CDR1 is LGHDT and CDR2 is YNNKEL (reference sequence). CDR3 bases: TGTGCCAGCAGCCAAAGACGGGGACAGCCTAATGAAAAACTGTTTTTT. Protein product: CASSQRRGQPNEKLFF.

CDR3 sequence reads: CASSPLGGIGYTF. Written as DNA, the CDR3 is TGTGCCAGCAGCCCATTGGGAGGGATTGGCTACACCTTC. The gene calls are TRBV7-9 and TRBJ1-2; D uncertain. Germline CDR1 is SEHNR and CDR2 is FQNEAQ (reference sequence). V lost 5 bases and J 7 bases, leaving 14 bases between the germline ends. This CDR3 is 13 amino acids long.

This chain connects TRBV10-2 to TRBJ2-7; tentatively, D is TRBD1 (5 bases). V was clipped by 2 bases and J by 3 bases, with 8 bases between them. CDR3 length equals 13 residues. Germline CDR1 reads WSHSY; CDR2 reads SAAADI. The CDR3 DNA reads TGCGCCAGCAGTGAGGTCAGGGTCTACGAGCAGTACTTC. Its translation is CASSEVRVYEQYF.

This chain joins TRBV12-3 or TRBV12-4 and TRBJ2-7, with D possibly matching TRBD2 (5 bases). Trimming pared 9 bases from V and 7 bases from J, leaving 10 bases between. CDR3 length equals 10 residues. The CDR3: CAREPGEQYF. CDR3 nucleotides: TGTGCCAGGGAACCGGGGGAGCAGTACTTC.

V gene TRBV19 combines with J gene TRBJ2-5; 8 positions match TRBD1. Germline V gene sequence: CDR1 LNHDA, CDR2 SQIVND (reference sequence). The CDR3 extends over 15 amino acids. Losses at the gene ends were 3 bases for V and 2 bases for J; bases not matched to a gene: 5. DNA of the CDR3: TGTGCCAGTAGTATCCGGACAGGGCGGCAAGAGACCCAGTACTTC. Translating it yields CASSIRTGRQETQYF.

This chain joins TRBV9 and TRBJ1-1; D call uncertain. The CDR3 is 14 amino acids. V was cut by 0 bases and J by 0 bases, with 6 bases left in between. Germline CDR1 reads SGDLS; CDR2 reads YYNGEE. CDR3 nucleotide sequence: TGTGCCAGCAGCGTAGGGCTGCTGAACACTGAAGCTTTCTTT. Translated: CASSVGLLNTEAFF.

Here the CDR3 reads CASSPGLHFRSQETQYF. CDR3 nucleotide sequence: TGTGCCAGCTCACCTGGGTTACACTTCAGGTCCCAAGAGACCCAGTACTTC. This rearrangement joins TRBV18 to TRBJ2-5, with D uncertain. The CDR3 has 17 residues. Deletions cut 3 bases from V and 1 base from J, with 18 bases between. Germline lookup yields CDR1 KGHSH and CDR2 LQKENI.

The chain carries TRBV18 and TRBJ1-4, with a tentative D call TRBD1 (5 bases). With 5 bases removed from V and 9 bases from J, the gap between germline ends came to 19 bases. Germline CDR1 and CDR2: KGHSH and LQKENI. The CDR3 has 15 amino acids. The CDR3 bases are TGTGCCAGCTCAGCCCGGGACTTAGAAGGGCAAAAACTGTTTTTT. Translation gives CASSARDLEGQKLFF. Supplemented by reference TRBV18 and TRBJ1-4, the full variable domain reads NAGVMQNPRHLVRRRGQEARLRCSPMKGHSHVYWYRQLPEEGLKFMVYLQKENIIDESGMPKERFSAEFPKEGPSILRIQQVVRGDSAAYFCASSARDLEGQKLFFGSGTQLSVL.

The sample holds one count of this clone. The V gene is TRBV15, the J gene TRBJ1-2; 8 positions agree with TRBD1. The CDR3 is 13 residues long. V shed 5 bases and J 7 bases; nucleotides not matched to a gene: 6. Germline V lookup: CDR1 LNHNV, CDR2 YYDKDF (reference sequence). The CDR3, as DNA: TGTGCCACCAGCGTCGGACAGGGCAGTGGCTACACCTTC. Amino acid sequence: CATSVGQGSGYTF.

The CDR3 reads CASSPSLQATDTQYF. CDR3 nucleotides: TGTGCCAGCTCACCTTCTCTACAGGCCACAGATACGCAGTATTTT. The chain carries TRBV18 and TRBJ2-3; TRBD1 is a possible D gene (5 bases). The length of the CDR3 is 15 residues. The germline CDR1 and CDR2 sequences are KGHSH and LQKENI. Trimming took off 3 bases at V and 2 bases at J, with 12 bases between the two ends.

The genes are TRBV28 and TRBJ1-2; no reliable D call. The germline V gene encodes CDR1 MDHEN and CDR2 SYDVKM. Trimming cost V 3 bases and J 2 bases, with 4 bases left between them. The CDR3 is 12 amino acids. The CDR3 loop is CASSFGNYGYTF. For the CDR3, the DNA is TGTGCCAGCAGTTTCGGGAACTATGGCTACACCTTC.